This is a list of T cell receptor beta chains from one sample in a study of PD-1 blockade in classical Hodgkin lymphoma. Measured with immunoSEQ multiplex PCR; TCRdb has only the in-frame clones, and not every one. Altogether around 18,000 clones are present, 60% to 80% being singletons, with the ten largest covering nearly 2.5%. The source was CD4+ T cells from blood, collected before the fourth cycle of nivolumab. All receptors derive from a human donor with classical Hodgkin lymphoma. The CDR3 runs from the conserved cysteine through the conserved F or W. A D gene is named only where the DNA matches it firmly. Expanded clones are given a class, and other clones once, few, many or no size at all.

TRBD2	TRBV6-4	TRBJ2-1	-	CASSVVAGSYNEQFF	TGTGCCAGCAGTGTAGTAGCGGGGTCCTACAATGAGCAGTTCTTC
-	TRBV6-1	TRBJ1-1	-	CASSMEGMNTEAFF	TGTGCCAGCAGCATGGAGGGGATGAACACTGAAGCTTTCTTT
-	TRBV7-2	TRBJ2-7	-	CASSQRQMSSYEQYF	TGTGCCAGCAGCCAACGACAGATGAGCTCCTACGAGCAGTACTTC
TRBD2	TRBV29-1	TRBJ2-1	-	CSVDTSGGYYNEQFF	TGCAGCGTTGATACTAGCGGGGGGTACTACAATGAGCAGTTCTTC
TRBD1	TRBV5-8	TRBJ1-2	-	CASSLAVRDRVNGYTF	TGTGCCAGCAGCTTGGCCGTTCGGGACAGGGTCAATGGCTACACCTTC
-	TRBV14	TRBJ2-1	-	CASSQDSGQIYNEQFF	TGTGCCAGCAGCCAAGACTCGGGACAAATATACAATGAGCAGTTCTTC
-	TRBV28	TRBJ2-3	-	CASSSPDGGGTDTQYF	TGTGCCAGCAGCTCACCAGACGGGGGAGGCACAGATACGCAGTATTTT
TRBD1	TRBV5-1	TRBJ1-5	-	CASSPGAGGGQPQHF	TGCGCCAGCAGCCCCGGGGCAGGGGGCGGTCAGCCCCAGCATTTT
TRBD1	TRBV2	TRBJ1-5	-	CASEEQGLSNQPQHF	TGTGCCAGCGAAGAACAGGGGCTTAGCAATCAGCCCCAGCATTTT
TRBD1	TRBV2	TRBJ1-1	few	CASRKDRASEAFF	TGTGCCAGCAGGAAGGACAGGGCGTCAGAAGCTTTCTTT
-	TRBV6-5	TRBJ1-5	-	CASRSGSGVGQPQHF	TGTGCCAGCAGATCAGGGAGTGGGGTGGGTCAGCCCCAGCATTTT
TRBD1	TRBV14	TRBJ1-2	once	CASSPDRVYGYTF	TGTGCCAGCAGCCCGGACAGGGTCTATGGCTACACCTTC
TRBD2	TRBV6-4	TRBJ2-1	-	CASSDSGASGSGEQFF	TGTGCCAGCAGTGACTCGGGGGCTAGCGGGAGTGGTGAGCAGTTCTTC
TRBD1	TRBV5-1	TRBJ1-4	-	CASSLGGQGNEKLFF	TGCGCCAGCAGCTTGGGAGGACAGGGGAATGAAAAACTGTTTTTT
TRBD1	TRBV18	TRBJ2-5	few	CASSPRAGGQETQYF	TGTGCCAGCTCACCAAGGGCAGGGGGTCAAGAGACCCAGTACTTC
-	TRBV9	TRBJ2-1	-	CASSGGVGNYNEQFF	TGTGCCAGCAGCGGGGGGGTTGGCAACTACAATGAGCAGTTCTTC
-	TRBV2	TRBJ1-5	-	CASSESGNNQPQHF	TGTGCCAGCAGTGAAAGCGGGAACAATCAGCCCCAGCATTTT
TRBD1	TRBV7-2	TRBJ1-2	-	CASSTEGAYYGYTF	TGTGCCAGCAGCACAGAGGGGGCTTACTATGGCTACACCTTC
-	TRBV2	TRBJ2-7	few	CASSYSYEQYF	TGTGCCAGCAGTTATTCCTACGAGCAGTACTTC
-	TRBV5-1	TRBJ2-7	-	CASSDTGHEQYF	TGCGCCAGCAGCGACACAGGACACGAGCAGTACTTC
-	TRBV6-5	TRBJ2-2	-	CASSPRPKGTGELFF	TGTGCCAGCAGTCCGCGACCTAAGGGTACCGGGGAGCTGTTTTTT
-	TRBV2	TRBJ1-1	medium-sized	CASSERQANANTEAFF	TGTGCCAGCAGTGAACGGCAGGCAAATGCGAACACTGAAGCTTTCTTT
-	TRBV7-9	TRBJ2-5	-	CASSSVKGSSRETQYF	TGTGCCAGCAGCTCGGTCAAGGGGTCATCGCGAGAGACCCAGTACTTC
TRBD1	TRBV5-4	TRBJ1-2	-	CAGLHADRGNYGYTF	TGTGCCGGCCTCCATGCGGACAGGGGAAACTATGGCTACACCTTC
TRBD2	TRBV27	TRBJ2-1	-	CASREPGTSSREQFF	TGTGCCAGCAGGGAACCCGGGACTAGCTCCCGGGAGCAGTTCTTC
-	TRBV5-4	TRBJ2-3	-	CASSLSVGTDTQYF	TGTGCCAGCAGCTTATCAGTCGGCACAGATACGCAGTATTTT
-	TRBV19	TRBJ2-7	-	CASSITSLVGYEQYF	TGTGCCAGTAGTATTACTAGCCTGGTTGGCTACGAGCAGTACTTC
-	TRBV11-2	TRBJ1-1	medium-sized	CASSFTGFKAFF	TGTGCCAGCAGCTTTACAGGGTTTAAAGCTTTCTTT
TRBD2	TRBV10-3	TRBJ2-7	few	CAISERTSGSYEQYF	TGTGCCATCAGTGAAAGGACTAGCGGATCCTACGAGCAGTACTTC
-	TRBV28	TRBJ1-1	-	CASRGLRSGNTEAFF	TGTGCCAGCAGGGGGCTAAGAAGTGGTAACACTGAAGCTTTCTTT
-	TRBV11-2	TRBJ2-5	-	CASSFNRGQETQYF	TGTGCCAGCAGCTTTAATAGGGGACAAGAGACCCAGTACTTC
-	TRBV7-9	TRBJ1-4	-	CASSFEGAQGEKLFF	TGTGCCAGCAGCTTTGAAGGCGCTCAGGGTGAAAAACTGTTTTTT
TRBD1	TRBV5-8	TRBJ2-1	-	CASSLGQGAYNEQFF	TGTGCCAGCAGCTTGGGACAGGGGGCATACAATGAGCAGTTCTTC
-	TRBV4-2	TRBJ1-5	-	CASSQDPVYSNQPQHF	TGTGCCAGCAGCCAAGATCCGGTTTATAGCAATCAGCCCCAGCATTTT
-	TRBV27	TRBJ2-3	once	CASSWGPGLLTQYF	TGTGCCAGCAGTTGGGGTCCGGGACTCCTCACGCAGTATTTT
-	TRBV5-5	TRBJ2-1	few	CASSLARELFF	TGTGCCAGCAGCTTGGCCAGGGAACTGTTCTTC
-	TRBV11-2	TRBJ2-5	-	CASSLDRIETQYF	TGTGCCAGCAGCTTAGATCGAATAGAGACCCAGTACTTC
-	TRBV19	TRBJ1-1	-	CASSKGAWNTEAFF	TGTGCCAGTAGTAAAGGGGCATGGAACACTGAAGCTTTCTTT
-	TRBV9	TRBJ2-2	-	CASSVPPGELFF	TGTGCCAGCAGCGTTCCCCCCGGGGAGCTGTTTTTT
TRBD1	TRBV4-3	TRBJ1-4	-	CASSQAMDRGNEKLFF	TGCGCCAGCAGCCAGGCGATGGACAGGGGTAATGAAAAACTGTTTTTT
-	TRBV9	TRBJ1-4	-	CASSKLGGAAGEKLFF	TGTGCCAGCAGCAAATTAGGGGGGGCAGCCGGTGAAAAACTGTTTTTT
-	TRBV2	TRBJ2-7	-	CASSDYEQYF	TGTGCCAGCAGTGATTACGAGCAGTACTTC
-	TRBV4-2	TRBJ2-7	-	CASSPSGDNSYEQYF	TGTGCCAGCAGCCCATCGGGAGACAACTCCTACGAGCAGTACTTC
TRBD2	TRBV5-4	TRBJ2-1	-	CASSSAGGTNNEQFF	TGTGCCAGCAGTTCAGCGGGGGGGACTAACAATGAGCAGTTCTTC
-	TRBV7-9	TRBJ2-2	-	CASSSLGRGIGGELFF	TGTGCCAGCAGCTCATTGGGACGGGGAATCGGCGGGGAGCTGTTTTTT
TRBD1	TRBV23-1	TRBJ2-7	-	CASSRRATGTGYEQYF	TGCGCCAGCAGTCGACGAGCGACAGGGACAGGCTACGAGCAGTACTTC
TRBD1	TRBV5-1	TRBJ2-1	-	CASSPPTGKNEQFF	TGCGCCAGCAGCCCGCCGACAGGGAAAAATGAGCAGTTCTTC
-	TRBV28	TRBJ2-2	few	CASTTTHTGELFF	TGTGCCAGCACCACTACGCACACCGGGGAGCTGTTTTTT
TRBD1	TRBV18	TRBJ1-1	-	CASTIGGTGVNTEAFF	TGTGCCAGCACGATCGGCGGGACAGGAGTAAACACTGAAGCTTTCTTT
-	TRBV25-1	TRBJ1-5	-	CASTQGNQPQHF	TGTGCCAGCACCCAGGGGAATCAGCCCCAGCATTTT